This T cell receptor beta chain was sequenced during a study of cytomegalovirus exposure and HLA in healthy donors. Overall study findings and caveats: TCR beta chains associated with HLA were, in a later analysis, more clonally expanded than equally common others.

Note on this clone: What it binds is not known.

PCR primers comprised 60 Vbeta and 13 Jbeta primers. Method: immunoSEQ multiplex PCR; TCRdb's copy keeps in-frame clones and lacks some. In the table there are 150,000 or so clones, around four fifths of which are singletons. With 0 bases removed from V and 5 bases from J, the gap between germline ends came to 16 bases. Germline loops: CDR1 SNHLY, CDR2 FYNNEI. This CDR3 region has 16 residues. This receptor was obtained from a man aged 18 to 29 in good health and CMV-seropositive. The chain is built from TRBV2 and TRBJ1-1, with D possibly matching TRBD1 (6 bases). Source material: PBMCs. The CDR3 region is CASSEALRLGATEAFF. The CDR3 DNA is TGTGCCAGCAGTGAAGCGCTTCGTTTGGGGGCGACTGAAGCTTTCTTT. The full variable domain, with the rest looked up from reference TRBV2 and TRBJ1-1, is EPEVTQTPSHQVTQMGQEVILRCVPISNHLYFYWYRQILGQKVEFLVSFYNNEISEKSEIFDDQFSVERPDGSNFTLKIRSTKLEDSAMYFCASSEALRLGATEAFFGQGTRLTVV.